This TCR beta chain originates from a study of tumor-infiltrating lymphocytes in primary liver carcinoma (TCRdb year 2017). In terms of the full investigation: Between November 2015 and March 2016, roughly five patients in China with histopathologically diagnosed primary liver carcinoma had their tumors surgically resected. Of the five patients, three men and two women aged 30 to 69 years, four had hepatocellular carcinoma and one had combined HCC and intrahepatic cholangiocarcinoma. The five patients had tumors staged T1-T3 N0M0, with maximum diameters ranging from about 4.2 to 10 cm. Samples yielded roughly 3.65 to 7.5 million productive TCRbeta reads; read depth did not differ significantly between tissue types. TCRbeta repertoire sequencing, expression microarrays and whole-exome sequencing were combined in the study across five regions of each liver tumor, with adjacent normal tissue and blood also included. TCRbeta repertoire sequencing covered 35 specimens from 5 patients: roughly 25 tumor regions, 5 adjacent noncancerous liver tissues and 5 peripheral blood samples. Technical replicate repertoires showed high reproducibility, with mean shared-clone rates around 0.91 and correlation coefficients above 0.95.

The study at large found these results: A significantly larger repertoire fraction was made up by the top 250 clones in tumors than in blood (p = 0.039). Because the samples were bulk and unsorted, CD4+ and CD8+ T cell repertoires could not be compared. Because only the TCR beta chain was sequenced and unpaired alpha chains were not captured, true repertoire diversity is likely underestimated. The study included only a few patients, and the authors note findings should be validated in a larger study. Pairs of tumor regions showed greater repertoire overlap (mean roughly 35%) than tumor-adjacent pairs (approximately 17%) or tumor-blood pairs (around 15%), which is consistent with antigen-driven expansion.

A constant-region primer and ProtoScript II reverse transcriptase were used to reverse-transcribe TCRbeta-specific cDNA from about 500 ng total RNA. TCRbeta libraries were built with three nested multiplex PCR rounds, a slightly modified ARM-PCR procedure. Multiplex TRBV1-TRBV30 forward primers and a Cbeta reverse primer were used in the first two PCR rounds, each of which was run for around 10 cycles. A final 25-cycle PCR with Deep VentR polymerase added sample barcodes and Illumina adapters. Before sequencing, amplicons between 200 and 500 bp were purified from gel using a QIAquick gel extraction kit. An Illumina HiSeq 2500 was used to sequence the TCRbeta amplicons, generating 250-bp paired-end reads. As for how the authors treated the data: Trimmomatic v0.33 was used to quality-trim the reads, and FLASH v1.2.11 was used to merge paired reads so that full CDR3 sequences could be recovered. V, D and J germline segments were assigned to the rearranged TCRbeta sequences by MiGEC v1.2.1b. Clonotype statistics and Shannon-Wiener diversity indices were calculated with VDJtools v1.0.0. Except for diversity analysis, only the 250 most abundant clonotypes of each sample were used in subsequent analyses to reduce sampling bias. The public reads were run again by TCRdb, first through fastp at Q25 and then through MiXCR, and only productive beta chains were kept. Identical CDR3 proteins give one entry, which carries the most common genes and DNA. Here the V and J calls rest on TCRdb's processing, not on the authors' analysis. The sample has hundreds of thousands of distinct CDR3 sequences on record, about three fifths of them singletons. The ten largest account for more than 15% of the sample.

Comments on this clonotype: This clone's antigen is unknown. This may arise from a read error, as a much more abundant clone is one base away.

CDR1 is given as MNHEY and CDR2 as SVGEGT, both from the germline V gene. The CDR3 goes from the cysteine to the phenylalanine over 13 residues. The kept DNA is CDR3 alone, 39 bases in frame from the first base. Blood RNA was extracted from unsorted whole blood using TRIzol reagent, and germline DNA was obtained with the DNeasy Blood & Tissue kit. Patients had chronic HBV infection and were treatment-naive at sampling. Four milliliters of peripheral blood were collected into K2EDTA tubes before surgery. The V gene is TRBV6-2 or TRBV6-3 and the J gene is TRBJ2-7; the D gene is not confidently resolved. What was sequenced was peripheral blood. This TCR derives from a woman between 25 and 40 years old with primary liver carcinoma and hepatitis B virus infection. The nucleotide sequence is TGTGCCAGGAGTTATACCTCCTGGTCCGAGCAGTACTTC. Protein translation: CARSYTSWSEQYF.